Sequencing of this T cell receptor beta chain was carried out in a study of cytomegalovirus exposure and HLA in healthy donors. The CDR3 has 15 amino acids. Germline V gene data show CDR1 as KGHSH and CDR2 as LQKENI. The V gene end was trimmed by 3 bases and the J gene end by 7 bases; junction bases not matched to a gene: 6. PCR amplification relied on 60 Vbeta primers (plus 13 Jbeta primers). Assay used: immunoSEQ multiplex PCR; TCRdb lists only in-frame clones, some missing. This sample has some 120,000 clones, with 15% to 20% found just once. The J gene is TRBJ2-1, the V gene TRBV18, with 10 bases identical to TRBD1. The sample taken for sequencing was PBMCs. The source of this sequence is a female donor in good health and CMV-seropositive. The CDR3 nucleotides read TGTGCCAGCTCACCGCTAGGGACAGGGGATAATGAGCAGTTCTTC. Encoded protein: CASSPLGTGDNEQFF.